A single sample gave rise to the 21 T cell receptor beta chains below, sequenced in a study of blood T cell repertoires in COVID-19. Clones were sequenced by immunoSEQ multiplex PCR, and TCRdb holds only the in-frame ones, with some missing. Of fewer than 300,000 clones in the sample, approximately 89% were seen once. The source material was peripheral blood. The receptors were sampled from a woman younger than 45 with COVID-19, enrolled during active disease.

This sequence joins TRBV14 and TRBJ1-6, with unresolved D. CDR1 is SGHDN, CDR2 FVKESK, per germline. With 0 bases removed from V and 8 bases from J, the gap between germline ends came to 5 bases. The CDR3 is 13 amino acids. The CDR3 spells CASSQDRDSPLHF. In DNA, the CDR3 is TGTGCCAGCAGCCAAGATCGTGATTCACCCCTCCACTTT.

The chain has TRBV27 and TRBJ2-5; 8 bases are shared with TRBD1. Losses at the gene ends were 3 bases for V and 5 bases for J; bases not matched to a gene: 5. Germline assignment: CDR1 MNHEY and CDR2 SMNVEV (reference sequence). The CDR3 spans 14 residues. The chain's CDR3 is CASSFDRGRETQYF. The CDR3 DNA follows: TGTGCCAGCAGTTTCGACAGGGGTAGGGAGACCCAGTACTTC.

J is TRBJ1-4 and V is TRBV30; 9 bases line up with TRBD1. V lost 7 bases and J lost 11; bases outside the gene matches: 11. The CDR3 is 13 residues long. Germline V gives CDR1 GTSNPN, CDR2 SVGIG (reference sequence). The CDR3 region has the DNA TGTGCCTTAACGGGACAGGGCCTGACGAAACTGTTTTTT. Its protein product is CALTGQGLTKLFF.

DNA for the CDR3: TGTGCCAGCTCACTCGGGGTCGGGGAGCTGTTTTTT. Encoded protein: CASSLGVGELFF. This chain uses TRBV12-3 or TRBV12-4 with TRBJ2-2; perhaps TRBD2 as D (5 bases). The CDR3 loop spans 12 amino acids. V dropped 8 bases and J dropped 7 bases, with 11 bases sitting between them.

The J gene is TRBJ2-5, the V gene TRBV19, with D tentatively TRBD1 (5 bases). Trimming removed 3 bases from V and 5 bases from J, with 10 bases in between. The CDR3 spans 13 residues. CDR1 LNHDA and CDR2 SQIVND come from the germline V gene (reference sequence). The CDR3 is CASSISRAETQYF. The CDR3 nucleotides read TGTGCCAGTAGTATTAGCAGGGCCGAGACCCAGTACTTC.

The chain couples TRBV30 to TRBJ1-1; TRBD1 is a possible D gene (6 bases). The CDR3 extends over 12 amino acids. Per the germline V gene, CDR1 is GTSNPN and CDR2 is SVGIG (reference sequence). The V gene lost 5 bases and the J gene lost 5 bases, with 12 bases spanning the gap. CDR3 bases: TGTGCCTGGGTACAGGGAGAAACTGAAGCTTTCTTT. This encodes CAWVQGETEAFF.

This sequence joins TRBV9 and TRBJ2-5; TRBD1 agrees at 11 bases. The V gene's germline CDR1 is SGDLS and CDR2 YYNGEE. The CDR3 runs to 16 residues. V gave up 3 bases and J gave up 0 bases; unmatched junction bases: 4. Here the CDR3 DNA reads TGTGCCAGCAGCGCACGGACAGGGGGCAACCAAGAGACCCAGTACTTC. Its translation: CASSARTGGNQETQYF. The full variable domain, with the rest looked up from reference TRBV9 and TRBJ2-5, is DSGVTQTPKHLITATGQRVTLRCSPRSGDLSVYWYQQSLDQGLQFLIQYYNGEERAKGNILERFSAQQFPDLHSELNLSSLELGDSALYFCASSARTGGNQETQYFGPGTRLLVL.

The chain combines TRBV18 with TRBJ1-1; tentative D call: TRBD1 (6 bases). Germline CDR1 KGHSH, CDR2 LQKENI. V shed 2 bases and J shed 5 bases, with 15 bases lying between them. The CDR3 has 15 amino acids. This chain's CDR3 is CASSPTTGRGTEAFF. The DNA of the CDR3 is TGTGCCAGCTCACCAACTACAGGGCGAGGGACTGAAGCTTTCTTT.

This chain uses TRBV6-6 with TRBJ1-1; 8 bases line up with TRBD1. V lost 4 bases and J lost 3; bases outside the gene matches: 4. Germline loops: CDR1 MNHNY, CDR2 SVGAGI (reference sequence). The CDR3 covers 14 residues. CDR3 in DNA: TGTGCCAGCAGTTCCCCGGACAGGGACACTGAAGCTTTCTTT. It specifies CASSSPDRDTEAFF.

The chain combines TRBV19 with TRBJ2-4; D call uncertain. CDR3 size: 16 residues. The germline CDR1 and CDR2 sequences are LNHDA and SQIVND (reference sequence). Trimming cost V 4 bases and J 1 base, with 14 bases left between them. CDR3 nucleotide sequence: TGTGCCAGTAGTAAGCCCGATCTACAGGCCAAAAACATTCAGTACTTC. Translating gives CASSKPDLQAKNIQYF.

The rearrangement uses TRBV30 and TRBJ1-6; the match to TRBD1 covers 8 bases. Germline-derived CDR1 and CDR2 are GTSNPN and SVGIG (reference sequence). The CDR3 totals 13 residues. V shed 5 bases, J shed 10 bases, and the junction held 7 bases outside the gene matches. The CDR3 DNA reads TGTGCCTGGGAGGACAGGGTTAACTCACCCCTCCACTTT. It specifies CAWEDRVNSPLHF.

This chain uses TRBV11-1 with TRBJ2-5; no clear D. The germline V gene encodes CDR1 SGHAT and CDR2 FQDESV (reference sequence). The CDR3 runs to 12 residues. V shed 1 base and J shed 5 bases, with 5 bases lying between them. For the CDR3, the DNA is TGTGCCAGCAGCTTAGAACGGGAGACCCAGTACTTC. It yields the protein CASSLERETQYF.

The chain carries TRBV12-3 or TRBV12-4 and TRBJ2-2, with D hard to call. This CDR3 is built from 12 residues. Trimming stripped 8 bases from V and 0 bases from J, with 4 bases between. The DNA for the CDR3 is TGTGCCAGCTGGCCGAACACCGGGGAGCTGTTTTTT. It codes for CASWPNTGELFF.

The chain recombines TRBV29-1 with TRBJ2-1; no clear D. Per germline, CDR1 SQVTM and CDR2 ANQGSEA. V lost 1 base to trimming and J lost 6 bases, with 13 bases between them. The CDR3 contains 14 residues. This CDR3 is CSVEGVRLSNEQFF. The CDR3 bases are TGCAGCGTTGAAGGTGTGCGTCTTTCCAATGAGCAGTTCTTC.

The chain's CDR3 is CASSSTGAPYNEQFF. DNA of the CDR3: TGTGCCAGCAGCTCCACAGGGGCTCCCTACAATGAGCAGTTCTTC. The rearrangement joins TRBV7-3 to TRBJ2-1, with 7 bases aligning to TRBD1. With 4 bases clipped from V and 2 bases from J, the junction kept 5 bases outside the gene matches. The germline gives CDR1 SGHTA, CDR2 FQGTGA. The CDR3 covers 15 residues.

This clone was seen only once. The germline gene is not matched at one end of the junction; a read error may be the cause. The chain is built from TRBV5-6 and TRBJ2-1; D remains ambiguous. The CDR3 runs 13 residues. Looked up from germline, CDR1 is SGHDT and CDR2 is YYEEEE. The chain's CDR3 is CASSRVSNNEQFF. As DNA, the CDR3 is TGTGCCAGCAGCCGGGTCTCCAACAATGAGCAGTTCTTC.

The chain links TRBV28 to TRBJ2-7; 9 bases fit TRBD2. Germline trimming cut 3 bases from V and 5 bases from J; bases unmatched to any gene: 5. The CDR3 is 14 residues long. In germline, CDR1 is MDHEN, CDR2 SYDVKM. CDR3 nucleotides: TGTGCCAGCAGTTTTAGCGGGAGAGGACACGAGCAGTACTTC. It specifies CASSFSGRGHEQYF.

CDR3: CASSQVGGRRNEQFF. As DNA, the CDR3 is TGTGCCAGCAGCCAAGTTGGCGGGAGGAGGAATGAGCAGTTCTTC. The rearrangement joins TRBV14 to TRBJ2-1; 8 bases map to TRBD2. Germline V gene sequence: CDR1 SGHDN, CDR2 FVKESK. Trimming removed 1 base from V and 7 bases from J; junction bases left unmatched: 6. This CDR3 is 15 amino acids long.

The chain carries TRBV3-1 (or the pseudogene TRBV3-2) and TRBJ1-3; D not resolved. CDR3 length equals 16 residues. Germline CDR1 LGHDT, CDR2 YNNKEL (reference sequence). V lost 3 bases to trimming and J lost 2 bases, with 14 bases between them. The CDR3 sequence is CASSHLARRAGNTIYF. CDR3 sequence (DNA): TGTGCCAGCAGCCATCTGGCCAGGAGGGCTGGAAACACCATATATTTT.

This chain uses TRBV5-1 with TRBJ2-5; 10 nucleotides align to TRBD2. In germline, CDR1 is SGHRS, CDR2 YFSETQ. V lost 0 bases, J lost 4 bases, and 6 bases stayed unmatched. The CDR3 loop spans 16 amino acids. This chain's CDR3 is CASSLDSGRAPETQYF. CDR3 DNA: TGCGCCAGCAGCTTGGACAGCGGGAGGGCCCCAGAGACCCAGTACTTC.

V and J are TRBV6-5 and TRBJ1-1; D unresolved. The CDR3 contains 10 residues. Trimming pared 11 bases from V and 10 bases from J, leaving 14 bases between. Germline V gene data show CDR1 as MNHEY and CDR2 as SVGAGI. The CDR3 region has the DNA TGTGCCGCGAAACTTCGGGGAGCTTTCTTT. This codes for CAAKLRGAFF.